This T cell receptor beta chain was documented in a study of shared clonotypes between healthy human individuals. Study in general: CD4 naive and memory got three plates each, CD8 naive two, CD8 memory one. Findings and caveats of the study: Inspection by rarefaction showed sorted-subset sequencing to be incomplete despite large depth.

Germline trimming cut 0 bases from V and 2 bases from J; bases unmatched to any gene: 10. The CDR3 length is 17 residues. Looked up from germline, CDR1 is SNHLY and CDR2 is FYNNEI. Positively selected for CCR7, the CD45RO-negative cells used as naive CD8 cells excluded terminally differentiated effector memory CD45RA+ cells. The method was immunoSEQ multiplex PCR; TCRdb's version includes in-frame clones alone and lacks a portion of them. The sample records under 2,000,000 clones, approximately 95% being singletons. Regarding this clone: Its antigen remains unidentified.

This chain links TRBV2 with TRBJ2-7; 7 bases fit TRBD2. Sequencing was performed on naive CD8+ T cells sorted from blood. The TCR comes from a man aged 18 to 29 in good health. CDR3 in amino acids: CASSEAGGIGPPYEQYF. CDR3 nucleotide sequence: TGTGCCAGCAGTGAAGCGGGGGGGATAGGACCTCCCTACGAGCAGTACTTC. The full variable domain, in which reference TRBV2 and TRBJ2-7 provide the parts outside the CDR3, is EPEVTQTPSHQVTQMGQEVILRCVPISNHLYFYWYRQILGQKVEFLVSFYNNEISEKSEIFDDQFSVERPDGSNFTLKIRSTKLEDSAMYFCASSEAGGIGPPYEQYFGPGTRLTVT.